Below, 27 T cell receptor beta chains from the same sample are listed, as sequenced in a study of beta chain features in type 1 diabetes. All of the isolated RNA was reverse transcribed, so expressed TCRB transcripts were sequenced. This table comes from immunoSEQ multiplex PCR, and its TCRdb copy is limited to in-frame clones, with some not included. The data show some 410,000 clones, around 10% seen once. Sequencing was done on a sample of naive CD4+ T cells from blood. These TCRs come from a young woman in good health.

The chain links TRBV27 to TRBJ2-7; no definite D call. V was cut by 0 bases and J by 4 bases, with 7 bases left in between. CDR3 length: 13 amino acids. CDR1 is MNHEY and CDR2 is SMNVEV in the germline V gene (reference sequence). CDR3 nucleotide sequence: TGTGCCAGCAGTTTATCATTGGGTTACGAGCAGTACGTC. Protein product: CASSLSLGYEQYV.

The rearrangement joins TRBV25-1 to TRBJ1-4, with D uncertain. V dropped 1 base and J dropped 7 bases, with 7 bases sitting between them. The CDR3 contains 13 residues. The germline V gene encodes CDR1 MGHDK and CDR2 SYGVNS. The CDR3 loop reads CASSESWGEKLFF. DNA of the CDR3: TGTGCCAGCAGTGAATCCTGGGGTGAAAAACTGTTTTTT.

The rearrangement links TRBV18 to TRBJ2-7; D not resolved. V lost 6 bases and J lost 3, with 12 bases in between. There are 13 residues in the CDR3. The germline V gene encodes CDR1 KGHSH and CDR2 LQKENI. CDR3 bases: TGTGCCAGCTCCCCCTCCGGGTACTACGAGCAGTACTTC. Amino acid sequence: CASSPSGYYEQYF.

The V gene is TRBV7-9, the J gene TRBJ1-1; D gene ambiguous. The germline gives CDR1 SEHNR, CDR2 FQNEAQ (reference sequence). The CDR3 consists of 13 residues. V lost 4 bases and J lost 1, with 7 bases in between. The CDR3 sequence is CASSSQTNTEAFF. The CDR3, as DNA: TGTGCCAGCAGCTCCCAGACGAACACTGAAGCTTTCTTT.

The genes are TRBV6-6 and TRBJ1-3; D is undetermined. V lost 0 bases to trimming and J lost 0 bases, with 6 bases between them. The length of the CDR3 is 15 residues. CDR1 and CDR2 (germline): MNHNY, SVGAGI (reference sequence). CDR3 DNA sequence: TGTGCCAGCAGTTACTCGAAGAGCTCTGGAAACACCATATATTTT. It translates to CASSYSKSSGNTIYF.

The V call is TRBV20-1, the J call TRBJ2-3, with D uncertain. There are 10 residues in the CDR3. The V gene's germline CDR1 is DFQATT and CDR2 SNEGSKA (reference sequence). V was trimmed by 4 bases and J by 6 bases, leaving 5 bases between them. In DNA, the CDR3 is TGCAGTGCTAAAGGGGATACGCAGTATTTT. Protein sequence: CSAKGDTQYF.

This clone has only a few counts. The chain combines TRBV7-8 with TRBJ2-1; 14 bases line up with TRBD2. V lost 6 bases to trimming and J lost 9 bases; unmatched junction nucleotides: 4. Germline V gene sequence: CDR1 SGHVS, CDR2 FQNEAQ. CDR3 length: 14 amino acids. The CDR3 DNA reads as TGTGCCAGCAGAGGACTAGCGGGAGGTAGTGAGCAGTTCTTC. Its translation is CASRGLAGGSEQFF.

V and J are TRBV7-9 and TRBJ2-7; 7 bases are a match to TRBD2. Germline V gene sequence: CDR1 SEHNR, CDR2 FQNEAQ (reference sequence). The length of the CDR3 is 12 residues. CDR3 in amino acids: CATERGVYEQYV. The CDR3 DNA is TGTGCTACAGAGCGGGGCGTTTACGAGCAGTACGTC.

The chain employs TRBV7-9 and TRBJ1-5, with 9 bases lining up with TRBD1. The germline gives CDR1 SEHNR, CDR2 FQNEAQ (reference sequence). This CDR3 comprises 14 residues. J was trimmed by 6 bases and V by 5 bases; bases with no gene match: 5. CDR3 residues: CASSGTGRGQPQHF. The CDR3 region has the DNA TGTGCCAGCAGCGGGACAGGGAGAGGTCAGCCCCAGCATTTT.

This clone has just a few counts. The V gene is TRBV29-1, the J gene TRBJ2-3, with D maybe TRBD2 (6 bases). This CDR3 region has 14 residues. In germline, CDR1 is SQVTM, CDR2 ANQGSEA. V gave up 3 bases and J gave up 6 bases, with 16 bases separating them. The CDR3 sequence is CSVDPRGGPDTQYF. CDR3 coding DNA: TGCAGCGTTGATCCCCGAGGAGGGCCGGATACGCAGTATTTT.

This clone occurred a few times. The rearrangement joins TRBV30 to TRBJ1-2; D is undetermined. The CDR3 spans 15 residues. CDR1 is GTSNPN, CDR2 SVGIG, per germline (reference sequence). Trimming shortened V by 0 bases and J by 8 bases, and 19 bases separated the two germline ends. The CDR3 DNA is TGTGCCTGGAGTGTAATGCCCCTTTCCAGAGGGGGCTACACCTTC. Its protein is CAWSVMPLSRGGYTF.

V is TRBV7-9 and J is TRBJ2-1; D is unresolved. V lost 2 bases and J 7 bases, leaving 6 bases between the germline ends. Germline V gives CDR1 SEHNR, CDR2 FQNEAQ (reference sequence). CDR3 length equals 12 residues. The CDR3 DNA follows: TGTGCCAGCAGCTTAAGTGGTAATGAGCAGTTCTTC. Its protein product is CASSLSGNEQFF.

In DNA form, the CDR3 reads TGTGCCAGCAACCCCATACAGGGGCGGGCAACCGGGGAGCTGTTTTTT. As protein: CASNPIQGRATGELFF. The rearrangement joins TRBV28 to TRBJ2-2, with 7 nucleotides matching TRBD1. Trimming at V came to 7 bases and at J to 5 bases, leaving 13 bases not matched to a gene. Germline CDR1 reads MDHEN; CDR2 reads SYDVKM. This CDR3 is built from 16 residues.

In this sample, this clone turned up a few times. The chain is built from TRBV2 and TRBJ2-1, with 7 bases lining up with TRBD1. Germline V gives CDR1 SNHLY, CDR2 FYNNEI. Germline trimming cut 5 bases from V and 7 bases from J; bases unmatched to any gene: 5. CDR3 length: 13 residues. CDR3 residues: CASSSTGPNEQFF. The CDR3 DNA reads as TGTGCCAGCAGTTCGACAGGGCCTAATGAGCAGTTCTTC.

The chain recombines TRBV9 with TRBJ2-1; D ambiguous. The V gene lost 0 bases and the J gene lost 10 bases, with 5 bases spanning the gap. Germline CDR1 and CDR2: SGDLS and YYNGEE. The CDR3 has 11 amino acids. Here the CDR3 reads CASSVGWEQFF. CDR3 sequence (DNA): TGTGCCAGCAGCGTAGGGTGGGAGCAGTTCTTC. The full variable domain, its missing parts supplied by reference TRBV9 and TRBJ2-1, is DSGVTQTPKHLITATGQRVTLRCSPRSGDLSVYWYQQSLDQGLQFLIQYYNGEERAKGNILERFSAQQFPDLHSELNLSSLELGDSALYFCASSVGWEQFFGPGTRLTVL.

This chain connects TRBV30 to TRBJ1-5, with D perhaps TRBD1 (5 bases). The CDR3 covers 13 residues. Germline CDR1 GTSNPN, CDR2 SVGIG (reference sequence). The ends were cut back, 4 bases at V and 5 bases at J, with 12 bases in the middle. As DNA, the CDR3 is TGTGCCTGGAACGGGGACGGACATCAGCCCCAGCATTTT. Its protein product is CAWNGDGHQPQHF.

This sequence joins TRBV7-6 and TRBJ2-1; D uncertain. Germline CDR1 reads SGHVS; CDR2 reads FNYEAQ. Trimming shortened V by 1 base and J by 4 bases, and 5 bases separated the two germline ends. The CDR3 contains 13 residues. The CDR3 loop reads CASSLGAYNEQFF. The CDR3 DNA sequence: TGTGCCAGCAGCTTAGGGGCTTACAATGAGCAGTTCTTC.

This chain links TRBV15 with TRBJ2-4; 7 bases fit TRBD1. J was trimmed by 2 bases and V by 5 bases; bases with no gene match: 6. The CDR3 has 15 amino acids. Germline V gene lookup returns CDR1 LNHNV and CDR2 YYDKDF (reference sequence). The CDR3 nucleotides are TGTGCCACCAGCCGACAGGGTGAGACCAAAAACATTCAGTACTTC. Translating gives CATSRQGETKNIQYF. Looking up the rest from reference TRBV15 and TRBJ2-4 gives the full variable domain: DAMVIQNPRYQVTQFGKPVTLSCSQTLNHNVMYWYQQKSSQAPKLLFHYYDKDFNNEADTPDNFQSRRPNTSFCFLDIRSPGLGDTAMYLCATSRQGETKNIQYFGAGTRLSVL.

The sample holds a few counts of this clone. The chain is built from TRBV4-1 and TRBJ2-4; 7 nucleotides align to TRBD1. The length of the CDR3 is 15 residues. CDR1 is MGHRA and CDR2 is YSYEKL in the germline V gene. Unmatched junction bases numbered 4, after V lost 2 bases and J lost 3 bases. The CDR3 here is CASSQPGQSKNIQYF. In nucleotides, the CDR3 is TGCGCCAGCAGCCAACCGGGACAGAGCAAAAACATTCAGTACTTC.

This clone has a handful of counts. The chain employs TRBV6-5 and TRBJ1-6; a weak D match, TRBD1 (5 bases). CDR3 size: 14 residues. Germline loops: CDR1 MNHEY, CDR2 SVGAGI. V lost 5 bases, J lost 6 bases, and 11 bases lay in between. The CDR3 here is CASSTDSLNSPLHF. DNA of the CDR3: TGTGCCAGCAGTACCGACAGCCTTAATTCACCCCTCCACTTT.

This CDR3 reads CAWSAGTTEAFF. For the CDR3, the DNA is TGTGCCTGGAGTGCCGGGACCACTGAAGCTTTCTTT. The genes are TRBV30 and TRBJ1-1, with D perhaps TRBD1 (5 bases). This CDR3 spans 12 amino acids. Germline assignment: CDR1 GTSNPN and CDR2 SVGIG (reference sequence). V was trimmed by 1 base and J by 4 bases, leaving 7 bases between them.

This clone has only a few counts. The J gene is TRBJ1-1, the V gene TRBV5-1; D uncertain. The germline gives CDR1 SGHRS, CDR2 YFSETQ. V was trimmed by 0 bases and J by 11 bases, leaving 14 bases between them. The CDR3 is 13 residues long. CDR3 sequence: CASSLASRAWAFF. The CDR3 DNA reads TGCGCCAGCAGCTTGGCTTCCCGAGCGTGGGCTTTCTTT. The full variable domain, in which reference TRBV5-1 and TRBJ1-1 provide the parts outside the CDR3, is KAGVTQTPRYLIKTRGQQVTLSCSPISGHRSVSWYQQTPGQGLQFLFEYFSETQRNKGNFPGRFSGRQFSNSRSEMNVSTLELGDSALYLCASSLASRAWAFFGQGTRLTVV.

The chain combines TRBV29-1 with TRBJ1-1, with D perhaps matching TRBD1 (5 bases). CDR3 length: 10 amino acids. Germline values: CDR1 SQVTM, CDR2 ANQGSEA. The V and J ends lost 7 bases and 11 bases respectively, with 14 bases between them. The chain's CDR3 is CSALRDQAFF. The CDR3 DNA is TGCAGCGCCCTTCGGGACCAGGCTTTCTTT.

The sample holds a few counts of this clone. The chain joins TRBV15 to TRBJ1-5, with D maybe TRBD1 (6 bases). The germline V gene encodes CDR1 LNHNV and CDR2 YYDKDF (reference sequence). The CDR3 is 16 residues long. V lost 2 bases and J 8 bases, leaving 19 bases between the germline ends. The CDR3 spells CATSRLLLQGNEPQHF. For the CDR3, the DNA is TGTGCCACCAGCAGACTGTTATTGCAGGGGAACGAGCCCCAGCATTTT. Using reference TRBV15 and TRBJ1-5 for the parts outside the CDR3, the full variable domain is DAMVIQNPRYQVTQFGKPVTLSCSQTLNHNVMYWYQQKSSQAPKLLFHYYDKDFNNEADTPDNFQSRRPNTSFCFLDIRSPGLGDTAMYLCATSRLLLQGNEPQHFGDGTRLSIL.

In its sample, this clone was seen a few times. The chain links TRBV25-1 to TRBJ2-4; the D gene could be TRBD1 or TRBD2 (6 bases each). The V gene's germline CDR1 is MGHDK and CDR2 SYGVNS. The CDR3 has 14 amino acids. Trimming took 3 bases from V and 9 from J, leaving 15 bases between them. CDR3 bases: TGTGCCAGCAGTGACTCGACGGGGGCCGGCATTCAGTACTTC. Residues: CASSDSTGAGIQYF.

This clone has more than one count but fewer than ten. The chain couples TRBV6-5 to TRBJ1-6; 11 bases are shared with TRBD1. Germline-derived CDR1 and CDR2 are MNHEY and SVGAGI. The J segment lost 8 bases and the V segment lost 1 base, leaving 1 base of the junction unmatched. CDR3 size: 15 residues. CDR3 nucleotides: TGTGCCAGCAGTTACTGGGGACAGGGGGATTCACCCCTCCACTTT. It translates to CASSYWGQGDSPLHF.

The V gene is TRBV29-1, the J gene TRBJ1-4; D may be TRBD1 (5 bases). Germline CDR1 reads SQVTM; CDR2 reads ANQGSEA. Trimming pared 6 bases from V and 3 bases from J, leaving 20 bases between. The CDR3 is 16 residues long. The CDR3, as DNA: TGCAGCGTCTATTATACCGGGAAACAGGCTAATGAAAAACTGTTTTTT. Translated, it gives CSVYYTGKQANEKLFF.